Listed below are T cell receptor beta chains from one sample, sequenced in a study of T cell repertoires in cytomegalovirus infection. These receptors have no identified antigens. TCRdb fed the reads into MiXCR, producing one record per CDR3 protein. The table records roughly 920,000 distinct CDR3 sequences, 25% to 40% of them present only once. The material sequenced was cultured CD8+ T cells from PBMCs, taken from culture after CMV antigen stimulation. The receptors were sampled from a human donor in good health (CMV status not recorded). Some clones in this sample may be carry-over from other donors' samples. Each CDR3 is given with its conserved first and last residue. Each record gives: clone size, J gene, V gene, D gene, CDR3 protein, CDR3 DNA. D genes are given only for firm matches. Clone size appears in some rows only: once, few, many, or a class for an expanded clone.

many	TRBJ2-3	TRBV7-6	.	CASTLLRAERRATDTQYF	TGTGCCAGCACCCTCTTAAGAGCAGAGCGGCGGGCCACAGATACGCAGTATTTT
.	TRBJ2-2	TRBV3-1	.	CASSAPGVTGELFF	TGTGCCAGCAGCGCCCCCGGGGTCACCGGGGAGCTGTTTTTT
.	TRBJ1-1	TRBV4-1	.	CASSQVPGHAGSEAFF	TGCGCCAGCAGCCAAGTCCCCGGTCACGCAGGGTCGGAAGCTTTCTTT
.	TRBJ2-3	TRBV4-1	.	CASSQDGDAQYF	TGCGCCAGCAGCCAAGATGGAGACGCGCAGTATTTT
few	TRBJ1-6	TRBV12-3/TRBV12-4	.	CASSLLAALTVHSPLHF	TGTGCCAGCAGTCTCCTCGCGGCTTTAACGGTTCATTCACCCCTCCACTTT
.	TRBJ2-7	TRBV27	TRBD2	CASRGGASYEQYF	TGTGCCAGCCGGGGGGGGGCCTCCTACGAGCAGTACTTC
few	TRBJ1-5	TRBV6-2/TRBV6-3	.	CASSYEGDWNQPQHF	TGTGCCAGCAGTTACGAAGGGGATTGGAATCAGCCCCAGCATTTT
.	TRBJ2-5	TRBV5-6	.	CASSKGGLRGQETQYF	TGTGCCAGCAGCAAGGGTGGGCTGCGGGGCCAAGAGACCCAGTACTTC
once	TRBJ1-2	TRBV29-1	.	CSVEDTVHPYGYTF	TGCAGCGTTGAAGACACAGTGCACCCCTATGGCTACACCTTC
few	TRBJ2-1	TRBV20-1	.	CSARDRRASSYNEQFF	TGCAGTGCTAGAGATCGGAGGGCCAGCTCCTACAATGAGCAGTTCTTC
.	TRBJ1-6	TRBV19	.	CASSMRVTDSPLHF	TGTGCCAGTAGTATGAGGGTAACGGATTCACCCCTCCACTTT
.	TRBJ1-6	TRBV28	.	CASNLAANSPLHF	TGTGCCAGCAACTTAGCAGCTAATTCACCCCTCCACTTT
many	TRBJ2-3	TRBV7-9	.	CASRSRGPTDTQYF	TGTGCCAGCAGGTCGAGGGGCCCCACAGATACGCAGTATTTT
.	TRBJ2-5	TRBV7-6	.	CASSLLNPQSQETQYF	TGTGCCAGCAGCTTATTAAACCCGCAGAGTCAAGAGACCCAGTACTTC
few	TRBJ2-1	TRBV23-1	.	CASSQNGGPFSYNEQFF	TGCGCCAGCAGTCAAAACGGGGGCCCCTTCTCCTACAATGAGCAGTTCTTC
.	TRBJ2-1	TRBV5-1	.	CASSPSTEQFF	TGCGCCAGCAGCCCCAGTACTGAGCAGTTCTTC
few	TRBJ2-7	TRBV7-9	TRBD1	CASSSYPGTGKYEQYF	TGTGCCAGCAGCTCGTACCCCGGGACAGGGAAATACGAGCAGTACTTC
.	TRBJ2-2	TRBV11-3	.	CASSARARVTDTGELFF	TGTGCCAGCAGCGCCCGGGCCCGAGTGACTGACACCGGGGAGCTGTTTTTT
.	TRBJ2-3	TRBV12-3/TRBV12-4	.	CASSLAGAGDTQYF	TGTGCCAGCAGTTTAGCAGGGGCGGGAGATACGCAGTATTTT
few	TRBJ1-1	TRBV6-5	.	CASRRAARWETEAFF	TGTGCCAGCAGGCGGGCCGCCCGGTGGGAGACTGAAGCTTTCTTT
many	TRBJ2-5	TRBV7-8	.	CASSAGAMQETQYF	TGTGCCAGCAGCGCGGGGGCTATGCAAGAGACCCAGTACTTC
few	TRBJ2-2	TRBV27	.	CASQPRGEIGELFF	TGTGCCAGCCAACCACGGGGTGAGATCGGGGAGCTGTTTTTT
many	TRBJ1-6	TRBV7-2	.	CASSLRSGTNSPLHF	TGTGCCAGCAGCTTAAGATCGGGGACTAATTCACCCCTCCACTTT
.	TRBJ1-1	TRBV6-6	.	CASSYNGDASEAFF	TGTGCCAGCAGTTACAACGGGGATGCGAGTGAAGCTTTCTTT
many	TRBJ1-6	TRBV7-2	.	CASSKEGHTNSPLHF	TGTGCCAGCAGCAAAGAGGGACACACAAATTCACCCCTCCACTTT
.	TRBJ1-2	TRBV7-6	TRBD1	CAISPVGQGGINSYGYTF	TGTGCCATCTCGCCGGTGGGACAGGGGGGGATTAACTCCTATGGCTACACCTTC
.	TRBJ1-2	TRBV4-3	.	CASSQDPAAPNYGYTF	TGCGCCAGCAGCCAAGATCCTGCAGCTCCAAACTATGGCTACACCTTC
.	TRBJ1-1	TRBV20-1	.	CSAPKGRFNTEAFF	TGCAGTGCGCCGAAGGGACGGTTCAACACTGAAGCTTTCTTT
.	TRBJ2-1	TRBV7-6	TRBD1	CASSYRDRGRHNEQFF	TGTGCCAGCAGCTACCGGGACAGGGGTCGGCACAATGAGCAGTTCTTC